The 29 T cell receptor beta chains in this list originate from one sample, sequenced in a study of post-analysis software for immune sequencing data. Study outcomes and limitations: Controls had lower frequencies than patients of about 5 TRBV segments, which included TRBV5-6, TRBV5-1 and TRBV20-1.

Unique molecular identifiers were carried by the TCR beta cDNA libraries. TCRdb re-analysed the PCR reads in MiXCR, keeping a single row per CDR3 protein. The sample contains about 540,000 distinct CDR3 sequences, 34% of which appear only once. Their specific antigens are unknown. The specimen sequenced was blood. These receptor sequences come from a girl between 2 and 17 years old with multiple sclerosis.

The chain couples TRBV2 to TRBJ1-2; D ambiguous. The CDR3 is 11 amino acids. Looked up from germline, CDR1 is SNHLY and CDR2 is FYNNEI. Deletions cut 6 bases from V and 8 bases from J, with 10 bases between. CDR3 DNA: TGTGCCAGCAGACGGGAAAGCGGCTACACCTTC. This translates into CASRRESGYTF.

This clonotype turned up a few times. This chain uses TRBV5-1 with TRBJ2-5; no definite D call. In germline, CDR1 is SGHRS, CDR2 YFSETQ. Trimming removed 3 bases from V and 6 bases from J, with 21 bases in between. The CDR3 is made up of 16 amino acids. CDR3 residues: CASSSGRSLVGKTQYF. The CDR3 region has the DNA TGCGCCAGCAGCTCCGGACGTAGCTTGGTGGGAAAGACCCAGTACTTC.

The gene calls are TRBV24-1 and TRBJ2-1, with 7 bases lining up with TRBD1. Germline loops: CDR1 KGHDR, CDR2 SFDVKD. The junction had 9 bases not matched to a gene; V was cut back by 4 bases and J by 1 base. There are 17 residues in the CDR3. The CDR3 DNA reads as TGTGCCACCAGTGACACACCGGGGACAGTTTCCTACAATGAGCAGTTCTTC. This translates into CATSDTPGTVSYNEQFF.

Here the CDR3 reads CASSSGTPIETQYF. DNA for the CDR3: TGTGCCAGCAGCTCAGGGACCCCGATCGAGACCCAGTACTTC. V gene TRBV7-9 combines with J gene TRBJ2-5; D is tentatively TRBD1 or TRBD2 (5 bases each). The germline V and J ends were trimmed by 4 bases and 5 bases, with 14 bases remaining between them. The germline gives CDR1 SEHNR, CDR2 FQNEAQ (reference sequence). This CDR3 has 14 residues.

V and J are TRBV5-6 and TRBJ1-2; no clear D gene. The V end lost 1 base, the J end lost 3 bases, and 13 bases lay between the germline ends. Germline CDR1 SGHDT, CDR2 YYEEEE. This CDR3 has 15 residues. The CDR3 DNA reads TGTGCCAGCAGCTTGAAGGTTGACCGGGACTATGGCTACACCTTC. Translating gives CASSLKVDRDYGYTF.

Turning to this clonotype: This could be a read error, since a much larger clone is one nucleotide away. This sequence joins TRBV29-1 and TRBJ2-1; 11 nucleotides match TRBD2. The CDR3 spans 13 residues. The V gene's germline CDR1 is SQVTM and CDR2 ANQGSEA. CDR3 protein: CNVDLAGGNEQFF. The CDR3 DNA reads TGCAACGTTGACCTAGCGGGGGGCAATGAGCAGTTCTTC.

The rearrangement links TRBV12-3 or TRBV12-4 to TRBJ1-2; 7 positions agree with TRBD1. The V segment lost 3 bases and the J segment 7 bases; nucleotides outside the gene matches: 5. CDR3 length equals 13 residues. CDR3 loop: CASSFRQGSGYTF. CDR3 in DNA: TGTGCCAGCAGTTTCCGACAGGGTTCTGGCTACACCTTC.

The chain employs TRBV5-6 and TRBJ2-5, with 8 bases identical to TRBD1. With V trimmed by 7 bases and J by 1 base, 9 bases remained unmatched. CDR1 SGHDT and CDR2 YYEEEE come from the germline V gene. The CDR3 runs 15 residues. The CDR3, as DNA: TGTGCCAGCCTCAGACAGGGGAGGACCCAAGAGACCCAGTACTTC. Its protein product is CASLRQGRTQETQYF.

The chain has TRBV9 and TRBJ2-1, with TRBD2 identical over 11 bases. V lost 4 bases and J lost 15; bases outside the gene matches: 9. The germline gives CDR1 SGDLS, CDR2 YYNGEE. The CDR3 runs 13 residues. The CDR3, as DNA: TGTGCCAGCAGCCCCCAGACTAGCGGGGTTCCGTTCTTC. As protein: CASSPQTSGVPFF.

This clonotype has only a few counts. The chain carries TRBV7-9 and TRBJ2-1, with 7 bases that match TRBD2. Looked up from germline, CDR1 is SEHNR and CDR2 is FQNEAQ (reference sequence). The CDR3 is made up of 17 amino acids. V was clipped by 5 bases and J by 0 bases; unmatched bases: 10. The CDR3, as DNA: TGTGCCAGCAGCCCCCTGCGACTAGCCCTCTCCTACAATGAGCAGTTCTTC. It is translated as CASSPLRLALSYNEQFF.

The V call is TRBV20-1, the J call TRBJ2-7, with a possible D match to TRBD2 (5 bases). This CDR3 comprises 14 residues. Trimming left V 3 bases short and J 2 bases short, with 14 bases between. Germline loops: CDR1 DFQATT, CDR2 SNEGSKA (reference sequence). The CDR3 loop reads CSASIQRWAYEQYF. The DNA of the CDR3 is TGCAGTGCTAGTATACAGCGGTGGGCCTACGAGCAGTACTTC.

This clonotype was recorded at least ten times. This chain links TRBV12-3 or TRBV12-4 with TRBJ2-7, with 7 bases lining up with TRBD2. The CDR3 covers 14 residues. J lost 2 bases, V lost 9 bases, and 10 bases had no gene match. CDR3 bases: TGTGCCAGTGGATTAAGGGGAGGGGCCTACGAGCAGTACTTC. Amino acids: CASGLRGGAYEQYF.

In its sample, this clonotype was seen a few times. V and J are TRBV9 and TRBJ1-6; perhaps TRBD1 as D (5 bases). Germline V lookup: CDR1 SGDLS, CDR2 YYNGEE. V was shortened by 0 bases and J by 8 bases, with 9 bases between the two germline ends. CDR3 length: 14 amino acids. CDR3 residues: CASSVAGIDSPLHF. Written as DNA, the CDR3 is TGTGCCAGCAGCGTAGCAGGGATCGATTCACCCCTCCACTTT.

Concerning this clonotype: This sequence may be a read error, since a much larger clone differs from it by one base. The chain joins TRBV20-1 to TRBJ2-3; 10 positions agree with TRBD2. CDR1 is DFQATT, CDR2 SNEGSKA, per germline (reference sequence). This CDR3 has 12 residues. The CDR3 reads CRATTSGDTQYF. In DNA, the CDR3 is TGCAGGGCGACGACTAGCGGGGATACGCAGTATTTT.

The chain links TRBV28 to TRBJ1-2; D may be TRBD1 (5 bases). The germline V gene has CDR1 MDHEN and CDR2 SYDVKM. Trimming stripped 6 bases from V and 4 bases from J, with 15 bases between. The CDR3 has 14 amino acids. Here the CDR3 reads CASRGTDNRYGYTF. The CDR3 bases are TGTGCCAGCAGGGGGACGGACAATCGCTATGGCTACACCTTC.

This clonotype has only a few counts. V gene TRBV27 combines with J gene TRBJ2-7; D gene ambiguous. The CDR3 loop spans 13 amino acids. Germline V gene sequence: CDR1 MNHEY, CDR2 SMNVEV (reference sequence). V lost 2 bases and J 5 bases, leaving 10 bases between the germline ends. The CDR3 bases are TGTGCCAGCAGTTTAACACCTGTGGACGAGCAGTACTTC. Residues: CASSLTPVDEQYF.

This clonotype was counted only a few times. This chain links TRBV5-1 with TRBJ1-1; 8 nucleotides line up with TRBD1. The CDR3 consists of 14 residues. Trimming cost V 7 bases and J 0 bases; bases outside gene matches: 5. Germline CDR1 and CDR2: SGHRS and YFSETQ. CDR3 sequence reads: CASGRGLMNTEAFF. The CDR3 nucleotides read TGCGCCAGCGGCAGGGGGCTTATGAACACTGAAGCTTTCTTT.

V is TRBV29-1 and J is TRBJ2-7; 7 bases are shared with TRBD2. The CDR3 sequence is 14 residues long. From germline, CDR1 is SQVTM and CDR2 ANQGSEA. Trimming cost V 6 bases and J 2 bases; bases outside gene matches: 10. The CDR3 DNA follows: TGCAGCGTCGGGGGGAGAGGGACGGCCTACGAGCAGTACTTC. Protein product: CSVGGRGTAYEQYF.

The CDR3 DNA sequence: TGCAGTGCTACGCGACAGCTGAACACTGAAGCTTTCTTT. Protein product: CSATRQLNTEAFF. J is TRBJ1-1 and V is TRBV20-1; perhaps TRBD1 as D (5 bases). V lost 4 bases to trimming and J lost 0 bases, with 9 bases between them. CDR3 length equals 13 residues. Looked up from germline, CDR1 is DFQATT and CDR2 is SNEGSKA (reference sequence).

The chain joins TRBV20-1 to TRBJ2-3, with 9 positions matching TRBD2. V was pared by 4 bases and J by 0 bases, with 14 bases of the junction left unmatched. The CDR3 sequence is 18 residues long. Germline V gene lookup returns CDR1 DFQATT and CDR2 SNEGSKA (reference sequence). The CDR3 reads CSATRELAGALSTDTQYF. The CDR3, as DNA: TGCAGTGCTACCCGAGAGTTAGCGGGGGCCCTAAGCACAGATACGCAGTATTTT.

V and J are TRBV5-1 and TRBJ1-3; 7 nucleotides agree with TRBD1. Germline assignment: CDR1 SGHRS and CDR2 YFSETQ. Trimming cost V 4 bases and J 0 bases; bases outside gene matches: 10. CDR3 length equals 17 residues. CDR3 protein: CASSLLTGKDSGNTIYF. CDR3 in DNA: TGCGCCAGCAGCCTCTTGACAGGGAAAGACTCTGGAAACACCATATATTTT. Supplemented by reference TRBV5-1 and TRBJ1-3, the full variable domain reads KAGVTQTPRYLIKTRGQQVTLSCSPISGHRSVSWYQQTPGQGLQFLFEYFSETQRNKGNFPGRFSGRQFSNSRSEMNVSTLELGDSALYLCASSLLTGKDSGNTIYFGEGSWLTVV.

The chain recombines TRBV9 with TRBJ2-7; the match to TRBD2 covers 10 bases. The V gene's germline CDR1 is SGDLS and CDR2 YYNGEE. With 4 bases clipped from V and 3 bases from J, the junction kept 7 bases outside the gene matches. The CDR3 has 15 residues. The CDR3 loop reads CASSMSGGAGYEQYF. Written as DNA, the CDR3 is TGTGCCAGCAGCATGAGCGGGGGGGCGGGCTACGAGCAGTACTTC.

The rearrangement joins TRBV9 to TRBJ1-5; TRBD1 matches at 10 bases. Germline assignment: CDR1 SGDLS and CDR2 YYNGEE. V was pared by 4 bases and J by 5 bases, with 15 bases of the junction left unmatched. The CDR3 length is 18 residues. The CDR3 spells CASSPPTSRQGADQPQHF. CDR3 bases: TGTGCCAGCAGCCCCCCGACCTCCAGACAGGGGGCTGATCAGCCCCAGCATTTT.

This clonotype was found a few times. The chain recombines TRBV5-1 with TRBJ2-7; D possibly corresponds to TRBD1 (6 bases). Germline CDR1 is SGHRS and CDR2 is YFSETQ. The CDR3 sequence is 15 residues long. The V end was cut by 0 bases, the J end by 3 bases, with 13 bases between. Written as DNA, the CDR3 is TGCGCCAGCAGCTTGGTACAGGGATCTCACTACGAGCAGTACTTC. Its translation is CASSLVQGSHYEQYF.

The rearrangement uses TRBV6-6 and TRBJ2-6; 9 bases match TRBD1. The CDR3 runs to 15 residues. The V gene's germline CDR1 is MNHNY and CDR2 SVGAGI (reference sequence). Trimming at V came to 5 bases and at J to 10 bases, leaving 9 bases not matched to a gene. CDR3 nucleotides: TGTGCCAGCAGTAGAGGGACAGGGATGGAAAACGTCCTGACTTTC. It specifies CASSRGTGMENVLTF.

This sequence joins TRBV9 and TRBJ1-1; D perhaps matches TRBD1 (6 bases). CDR3 length: 18 residues. Germline V gene lookup returns CDR1 SGDLS and CDR2 YYNGEE. V lost 0 bases to trimming and J lost 1 base, with 19 bases between them. The CDR3 loop is CASSVGSPGTIGNTEAFF. The CDR3 bases are TGTGCCAGCAGCGTAGGGTCCCCAGGGACAATAGGGAACACTGAAGCTTTCTTT.

This clonotype was detected a few times. This rearrangement joins TRBV7-9 to TRBJ1-1; possibly TRBD1 for D (5 bases). Germline-derived CDR1 and CDR2 are SEHNR and FQNEAQ (reference sequence). The CDR3 spans 15 residues. The V end was cut by 5 bases, the J end by 0 bases, with 13 bases between. The CDR3 loop reads CASSPRETMNTEAFF. Here the CDR3 DNA reads TGTGCCAGCAGCCCCAGGGAAACCATGAACACTGAAGCTTTCTTT.

The V gene is TRBV14, the J gene TRBJ2-4, with D uncertain. The CDR3 sequence is 11 residues long. Per the germline V gene, CDR1 is SGHDN and CDR2 is FVKESK. V was pared by 6 bases and J by 6 bases, with 6 bases between. CDR3 amino acids: CASRPGNIQYF. The CDR3 DNA is TGTGCCAGCAGGCCCGGAAACATTCAGTACTTC. Drawing the rest from reference TRBV14 and TRBJ2-4, the complete variable domain is EAGVTQFPSHSVIEKGQTVTLRCDPISGHDNLYWYRRVMGKEIKFLLHFVKESKQDESGMPNNRFLAERTGGTYSTLKVQPAELEDSGVYFCASRPGNIQYFGAGTRLSVL.

This clonotype turned up a few times. This sequence joins TRBV7-9 and TRBJ2-1; possibly TRBD2 for D (6 bases). V lost 7 bases to trimming and J lost 5 bases, with 24 bases between them. CDR1 is SEHNR, CDR2 FQNEAQ, per germline (reference sequence). The CDR3 extends over 17 amino acids. CDR3 in amino acids: CASTILSWDWQNNEQFF. CDR3 DNA sequence: TGTGCCAGCACCATACTATCCTGGGACTGGCAAAACAATGAGCAGTTCTTC.